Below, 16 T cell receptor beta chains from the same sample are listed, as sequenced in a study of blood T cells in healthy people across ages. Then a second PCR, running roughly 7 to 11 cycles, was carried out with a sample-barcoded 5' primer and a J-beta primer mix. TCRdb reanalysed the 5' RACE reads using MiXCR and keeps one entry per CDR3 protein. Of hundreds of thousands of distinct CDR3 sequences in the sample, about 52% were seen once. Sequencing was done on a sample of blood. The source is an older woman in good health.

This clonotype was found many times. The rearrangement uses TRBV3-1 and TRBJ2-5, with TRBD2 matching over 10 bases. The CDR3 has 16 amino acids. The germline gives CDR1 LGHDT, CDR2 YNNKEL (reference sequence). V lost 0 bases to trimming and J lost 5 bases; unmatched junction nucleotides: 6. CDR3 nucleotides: TGTGCCAGCAGCCAAGATGGGCTAGCGGGAGCGGAGACCCAGTACTTC. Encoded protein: CASSQDGLAGAETQYF.

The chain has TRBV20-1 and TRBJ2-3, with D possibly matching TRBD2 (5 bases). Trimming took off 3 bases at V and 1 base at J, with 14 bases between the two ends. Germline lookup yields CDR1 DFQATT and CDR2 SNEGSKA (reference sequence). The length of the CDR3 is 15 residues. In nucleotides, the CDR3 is TGCAGTGCTAGTTCGTGGGAGAAAGGCACAGATACGCAGTATTTT. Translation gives CSASSWEKGTDTQYF.

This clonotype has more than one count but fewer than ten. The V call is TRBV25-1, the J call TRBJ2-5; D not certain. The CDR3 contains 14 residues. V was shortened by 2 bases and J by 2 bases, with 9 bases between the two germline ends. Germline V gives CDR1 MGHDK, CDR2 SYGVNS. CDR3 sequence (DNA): TGTGCCAGCAGTGAAGTGAAGGAGCAAGAGACCCAGTACTTC. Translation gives CASSEVKEQETQYF.

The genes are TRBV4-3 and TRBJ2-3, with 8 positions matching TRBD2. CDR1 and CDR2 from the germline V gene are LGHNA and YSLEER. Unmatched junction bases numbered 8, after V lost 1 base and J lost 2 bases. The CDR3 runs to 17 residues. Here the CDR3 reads CASSQVSGIPATDTQYF. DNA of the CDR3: TGCGCCAGCAGCCAAGTTAGCGGGATTCCTGCCACAGATACGCAGTATTTT.

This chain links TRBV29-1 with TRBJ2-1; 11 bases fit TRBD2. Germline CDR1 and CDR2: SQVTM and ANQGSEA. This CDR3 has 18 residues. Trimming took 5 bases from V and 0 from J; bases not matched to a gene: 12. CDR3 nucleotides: TGCAGCGTTCGGTCCCCTAGCGGGAGGACCTACTCCTACAATGAGCAGTTCTTC. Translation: CSVRSPSGRTYSYNEQFF.

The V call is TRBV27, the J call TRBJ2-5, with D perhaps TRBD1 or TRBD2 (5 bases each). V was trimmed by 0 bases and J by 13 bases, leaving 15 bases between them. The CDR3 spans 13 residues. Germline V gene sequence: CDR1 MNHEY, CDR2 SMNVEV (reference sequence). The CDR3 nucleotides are TGTGCCAGCAGTTTATCACGGGACGGATTCATGTACTTC. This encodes CASSLSRDGFMYF.

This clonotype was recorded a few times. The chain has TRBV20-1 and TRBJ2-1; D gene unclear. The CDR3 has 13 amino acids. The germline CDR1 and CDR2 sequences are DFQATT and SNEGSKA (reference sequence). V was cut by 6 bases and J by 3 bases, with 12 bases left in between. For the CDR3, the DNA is TGCAGTGCCATACCCCCAGGCTACAATGAGCAGTTCTTC. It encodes CSAIPPGYNEQFF.

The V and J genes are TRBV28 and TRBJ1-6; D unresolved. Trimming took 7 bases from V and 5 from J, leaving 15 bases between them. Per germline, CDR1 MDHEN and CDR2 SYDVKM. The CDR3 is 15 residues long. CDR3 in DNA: TGTGCCAGCACCCTACAAGCGGGGAATAATTCACCCCTCCACTTT. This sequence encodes CASTLQAGNNSPLHF.

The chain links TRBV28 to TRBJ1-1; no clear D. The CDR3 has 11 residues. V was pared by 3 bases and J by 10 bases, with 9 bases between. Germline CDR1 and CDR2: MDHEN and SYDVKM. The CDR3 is CASSFVGRAFF. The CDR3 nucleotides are TGTGCCAGCAGTTTTGTAGGGCGAGCTTTCTTT.

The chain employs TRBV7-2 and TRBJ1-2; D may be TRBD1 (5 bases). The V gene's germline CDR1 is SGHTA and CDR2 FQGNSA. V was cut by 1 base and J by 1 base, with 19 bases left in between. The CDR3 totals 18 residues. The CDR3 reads CASSLGRGRAHLNYGYTF. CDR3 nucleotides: TGTGCCAGCAGCTTAGGGCGAGGCAGGGCCCACCTTAACTATGGCTACACCTTC.

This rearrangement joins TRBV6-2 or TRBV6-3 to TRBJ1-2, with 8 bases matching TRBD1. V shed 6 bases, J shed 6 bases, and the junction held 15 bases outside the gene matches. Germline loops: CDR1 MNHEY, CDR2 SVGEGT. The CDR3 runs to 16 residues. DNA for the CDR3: TGTGCCAGCAGCCCTAACCGATCCCGGGACAGGAATGGCTACACCTTC. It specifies CASSPNRSRDRNGYTF.

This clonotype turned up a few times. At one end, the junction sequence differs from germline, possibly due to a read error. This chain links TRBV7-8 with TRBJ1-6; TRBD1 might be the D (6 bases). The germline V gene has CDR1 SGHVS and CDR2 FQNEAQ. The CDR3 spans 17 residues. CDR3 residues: CASSPATGSSYNSPPHF. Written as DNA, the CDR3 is TGTGCCAGCAGCCCCGCTACAGGGAGCTCCTATAATTCGCCCCCCCACTTT.

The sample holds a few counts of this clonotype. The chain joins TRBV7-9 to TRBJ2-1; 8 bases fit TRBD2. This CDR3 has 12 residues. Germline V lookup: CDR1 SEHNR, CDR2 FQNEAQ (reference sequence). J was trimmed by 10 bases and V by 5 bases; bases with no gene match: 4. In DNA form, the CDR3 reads TGTGCCAGCAGCGGTACTAGCGGCGAGCAGTTCTTC. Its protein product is CASSGTSGEQFF.

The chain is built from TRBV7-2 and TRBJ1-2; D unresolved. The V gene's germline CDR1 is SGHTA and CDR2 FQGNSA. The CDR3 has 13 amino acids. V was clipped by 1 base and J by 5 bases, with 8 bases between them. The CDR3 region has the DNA TGTGCCAGCAGCTTAGGGCGGACGTATGGCTACACCTTC. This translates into CASSLGRTYGYTF.

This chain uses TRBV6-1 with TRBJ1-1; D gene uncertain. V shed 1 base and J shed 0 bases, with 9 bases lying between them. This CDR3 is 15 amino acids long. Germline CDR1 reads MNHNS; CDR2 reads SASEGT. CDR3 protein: CASSEGNQVNTEAFF. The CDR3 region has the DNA TGTGCCAGCAGTGAAGGGAACCAGGTGAACACTGAAGCTTTCTTT.

Here the CDR3 DNA reads TGTGCCAGCAGGGTACAGGGGGGAACAGATACGCAGTATTTT. It translates to CASRVQGGTDTQYF. The chain has TRBV6-1 and TRBJ2-3; 8 bases are shared with TRBD1. Germline V CDR1 and CDR2: MNHNS, SASEGT. The length of the CDR3 is 14 residues. V shed 6 bases and J 3 bases; nucleotides not matched to a gene: 5.